Below are 22 T cell receptor beta chains sequenced from a single sample in a study of CD8 T cells in Susac syndrome. RNA, at roughly 0.45 to 1 ug, was reverse transcribed with random hexamers. TCRdb reanalysed the immunoSEQ multiplex PCR reads using MiXCR and keeps one entry per CDR3 protein. The data show about 160,000 distinct CDR3 sequences, roughly 95% seen once. The sequencing input was CD4+ T cells from PBMCs. These receptors were obtained from a human donor in good health.

The J gene is TRBJ2-3, the V gene TRBV5-4; 11 bases map to TRBD2. V shed 1 base and J 2 bases; nucleotides not matched to a gene: 3. The CDR3 sequence is 16 residues long. Germline loops: CDR1 SGHNT, CDR2 YYREEE (reference sequence). The CDR3 loop is CASSLKLAGATDTQYF. The CDR3 DNA is TGTGCCAGCAGCTTGAAACTAGCGGGGGCCACAGATACGCAGTATTTT.

This sequence joins TRBV7-2 and TRBJ2-5; TRBD1 might be the D (5 bases). Per the germline V gene, CDR1 is SGHTA and CDR2 is FQGNSA. The V end lost 7 bases, the J end lost 7 bases, and 7 bases lay between the germline ends. This CDR3 has 10 residues. CDR3 sequence (DNA): TGTGCCAGCACCCAGGGGACCCAGTACTTC. Translation gives CASTQGTQYF.

V is TRBV7-8 and J is TRBJ1-2, with D unclear. V lost 2 bases to trimming and J lost 2 bases, with 9 bases between them. This CDR3 contains 14 residues. Germline V lookup: CDR1 SGHVS, CDR2 FQNEAQ. The CDR3 is CASSLRRANYGYTF. The CDR3, as DNA: TGTGCCAGCAGCTTAAGGAGAGCAAACTATGGCTACACCTTC.

This rearrangement joins TRBV6-5 to TRBJ1-1, with 8 bases aligning to TRBD1. The CDR3 sequence is 14 residues long. CDR1 is MNHEY and CDR2 is SVGAGI in the germline V gene. V lost 5 bases and J lost 4; bases outside the gene matches: 6. CDR3: CASSKGQGITEAFF. As DNA, the CDR3 is TGTGCCAGCAGTAAAGGACAGGGCATCACTGAAGCTTTCTTT.

The chain combines TRBV28 with TRBJ2-3; 10 positions agree with TRBD2. Germline assignment: CDR1 MDHEN and CDR2 SYDVKM. The CDR3 extends over 15 amino acids. The junction had 6 bases not matched to a gene; V was cut back by 8 bases and J by 1 base. The CDR3 spells CASLSGGAGTDTQYF. CDR3 DNA: TGTGCCAGCCTAAGCGGGGGGGCCGGCACAGATACGCAGTATTTT.

The chain links TRBV5-1 to TRBJ1-1; unclear D gene. The CDR3 is 16 amino acids. The V end was cut by 0 bases, the J end by 4 bases, with 16 bases between. CDR1 is SGHRS and CDR2 is YFSETQ in the germline V gene. The CDR3 sequence: CASSLGLGAQSTEAFF. In DNA, the CDR3 is TGCGCCAGCAGCTTGGGACTGGGAGCGCAAAGCACTGAAGCTTTCTTT.

The chain uses TRBV6-2 or TRBV6-3 and TRBJ1-3; the D gene is possibly TRBD1 (6 bases). CDR1 is MNHEY and CDR2 is SVGEGT in the germline V gene. This CDR3 has 12 residues. Trimming cost V 8 bases and J 7 bases, with 12 bases left between them. CDR3 residues: CASGYRANTIYF. CDR3 nucleotides: TGTGCCAGCGGATACAGGGCGAACACCATATATTTT.

V is TRBV19 and J is TRBJ1-2, with D possibly being TRBD1 (5 bases). Germline V lookup: CDR1 LNHDA, CDR2 SQIVND (reference sequence). The CDR3 sequence is 15 residues long. Trimming left V 6 bases short and J 0 bases short, with 14 bases between. In DNA, the CDR3 is TGTGCCAGTAGGGATGACAGTCCGTCTAACTATGGCTACACCTTC. Residues: CASRDDSPSNYGYTF. The full variable domain, rest sourced from reference TRBV19 and TRBJ1-2, is DGGITQSPKYLFRKEGQNVTLSCEQNLNHDAMYWYRQDPGQGLRLIYYSQIVNDFQKGDIAEGYSVSREKKESFPLTVTSAQKNPTAFYLCASRDDSPSNYGYTFGSGTRLTVV.

The chain recombines TRBV14 with TRBJ1-2; 7 bases are a match to TRBD1. Trimming removed 5 bases from V and 1 base from J; junction bases left unmatched: 4. Per germline, CDR1 SGHDN and CDR2 FVKESK. The CDR3 length is 14 residues. This CDR3 reads CASSYQGVNYGYTF. CDR3 DNA: TGTGCCAGCAGCTACCAGGGGGTTAACTATGGCTACACCTTC. Full variable domain (outside the CDR3, taken from reference TRBV14 and TRBJ1-2): EAGVTQFPSHSVIEKGQTVTLRCDPISGHDNLYWYRRVMGKEIKFLLHFVKESKQDESGMPNNRFLAERTGGTYSTLKVQPAELEDSGVYFCASSYQGVNYGYTFGSGTRLTVV.

The chain employs TRBV12-3 or TRBV12-4 and TRBJ1-5; no clear D. The CDR3 has 14 residues. The germline V and J ends were trimmed by 3 bases and 2 bases, with 8 bases remaining between them. As DNA, the CDR3 is TGTGCCAGCAGTTTGGGTAGGGGCAATCAGCCCCAGCATTTT. This codes for CASSLGRGNQPQHF.

The rearrangement uses TRBV20-1 and TRBJ1-1; unclear D gene. Per the germline V gene, CDR1 is DFQATT and CDR2 is SNEGSKA (reference sequence). This CDR3 contains 13 residues. Trimming left V 4 bases short and J 0 bases short, with 9 bases between. For the CDR3, the DNA is TGCAGTGCTAAGTTCGGGTTGAACACTGAAGCTTTCTTT. The encoded protein is CSAKFGLNTEAFF.

The gene calls are TRBV12-5 and TRBJ2-3, with 7 bases aligning to TRBD1. V trimming: 4 bases; J trimming: 4 bases; junction bases outside the gene matches: 5. CDR1 and CDR2 from the germline V gene are LGHNT and FRNRAP. The CDR3 loop spans 14 amino acids. The CDR3 sequence: CASGSSGGSDTQYF. CDR3 DNA sequence: TGTGCTAGTGGTTCGTCAGGGGGTTCAGATACGCAGTATTTT.

J is TRBJ1-6 and V is TRBV14; D gene unclear. The CDR3 loop spans 13 amino acids. V was shortened by 6 bases and J by 7 bases, with 10 bases between the two germline ends. Germline V gene sequence: CDR1 SGHDN, CDR2 FVKESK. CDR3 nucleotides: TGTGCCAGCAGTCCTAGGCTGAATTCACCCCTCCACTTT. Its translation is CASSPRLNSPLHF.

The chain carries TRBV12-3 or TRBV12-4 and TRBJ2-7, with D maybe TRBD2 (6 bases). The CDR3 has 11 amino acids. Deletions cut 7 bases from V and 7 bases from J, with 11 bases between. CDR3 DNA: TGTGCCAGCACCTCAGGAGGGGAGCAGTACTTC. Protein product: CASTSGGEQYF.

The chain recombines TRBV12-3 or TRBV12-4 with TRBJ2-7; TRBD2 matches at 11 bases. Germline trimming cut 6 bases from V and 2 bases from J; bases unmatched to any gene: 6. This CDR3 spans 15 amino acids. CDR3 nucleotide sequence: TGTGCCAGCAGCACCGGGACTAGCGGAACCTACGAGCAGTACTTC. It yields the protein CASSTGTSGTYEQYF.

V usage is TRBV20-1 and J usage is TRBJ1-1, with TRBD1 matching 9 bases. The V segment lost 5 bases and the J segment 10 bases; nucleotides outside the gene matches: 23. CDR1 is DFQATT, CDR2 SNEGSKA, per germline (reference sequence). This CDR3 has 17 residues. The DNA of the CDR3 is TGCAGTGCTCCAAACTCCAGGCCCGACAGGGGGGAAGGTGGAGCTTTCTTT. The encoded protein is CSAPNSRPDRGEGGAFF.

This rearrangement joins TRBV3-1 to TRBJ2-7; 12 positions agree with TRBD1. The length of the CDR3 is 16 residues. The germline V gene has CDR1 LGHDT and CDR2 YNNKEL (reference sequence). The V and J ends lost 4 bases and 9 bases, in that order; junction bases with no gene match: 13. CDR3 region: CASSLTDGTGGARQYF. The DNA for the CDR3 is TGTGCCAGCAGCCTCACCGATGGGACAGGGGGCGCGCGGCAGTACTTC.

The V call is TRBV5-1, the J call TRBJ2-1; the D is unclear. This CDR3 region has 15 residues. The ends were cut back, 4 bases at V and 10 bases at J, with 21 bases in the middle. Germline CDR1 is SGHRS and CDR2 is YFSETQ. The CDR3 protein is CASSPDGDERREQFF. In DNA form, the CDR3 reads TGCGCCAGCAGCCCGGATGGTGACGAACGCCGAGAGCAGTTCTTC.

This sequence joins TRBV13 and TRBJ1-6, with D hard to call. The germline gives CDR1 PRHDT, CDR2 FYEKMQ (reference sequence). This CDR3 spans 13 amino acids. V dropped 2 bases and J dropped 10 bases, with 9 bases sitting between them. The CDR3 nucleotides are TGTGCCAGCAGCTTAATGCCCCCCTCACCCCTCCACTTT. Its protein is CASSLMPPSPLHF.

The rearrangement links TRBV4-2 to TRBJ2-3; 12 nucleotides match TRBD2. CDR3 length equals 20 residues. V lost 1 base and J lost 0; bases outside the gene matches: 11. Germline assignment: CDR1 LGHNA and CDR2 YNFKEQ. CDR3 DNA: TGTGCCAGCAGCCAAGGCCGAATGACTAGCGGGGGTTTTAGCACAGATACGCAGTATTTT. This translates into CASSQGRMTSGGFSTDTQYF.

The V and J genes are TRBV9 and TRBJ1-1; perhaps TRBD1 as D (6 bases). Germline CDR1 is SGDLS and CDR2 is YYNGEE. V dropped 4 bases and J dropped 5 bases, with 15 bases sitting between them. The CDR3 consists of 14 residues. CDR3 DNA sequence: TGTGCCAGCAGCCCCGGGGGGGGCAGGACTGAAGCTTTCTTT. Protein sequence: CASSPGGGRTEAFF.

This clonotype was seen just once. The gene calls are TRBV19 and TRBJ1-5; no clear D gene. Looked up from germline, CDR1 is LNHDA and CDR2 is SQIVND (reference sequence). V was trimmed by 4 bases and J by 2 bases, leaving 18 bases between them. CDR3 length equals 17 residues. CDR3 DNA: TGTGCCAGTAGTAGCCCCCCCCGGGAGGGAGGCAATCAGCCCCAGCATTTT. It yields the protein CASSSPPREGGNQPQHF. The full variable domain, its missing parts supplied by reference TRBV19 and TRBJ1-5, is DGGITQSPKYLFRKEGQNVTLSCEQNLNHDAMYWYRQDPGQGLRLIYYSQIVNDFQKGDIAEGYSVSREKKESFPLTVTSAQKNPTAFYLCASSSPPREGGNQPQHFGDGTRLSIL.